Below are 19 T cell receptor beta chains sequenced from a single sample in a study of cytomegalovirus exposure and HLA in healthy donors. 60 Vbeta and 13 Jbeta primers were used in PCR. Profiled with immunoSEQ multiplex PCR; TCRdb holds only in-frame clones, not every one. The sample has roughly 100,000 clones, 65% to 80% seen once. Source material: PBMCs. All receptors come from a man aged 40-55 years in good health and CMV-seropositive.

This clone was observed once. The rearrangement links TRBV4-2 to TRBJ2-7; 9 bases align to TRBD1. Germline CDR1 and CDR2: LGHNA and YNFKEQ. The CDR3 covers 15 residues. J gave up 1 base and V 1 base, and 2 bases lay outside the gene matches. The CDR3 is CASSQGGTGSYEQYF. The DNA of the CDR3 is TGTGCCAGCAGCCAAGGAGGGACAGGGTCCTACGAGCAGTACTTC.

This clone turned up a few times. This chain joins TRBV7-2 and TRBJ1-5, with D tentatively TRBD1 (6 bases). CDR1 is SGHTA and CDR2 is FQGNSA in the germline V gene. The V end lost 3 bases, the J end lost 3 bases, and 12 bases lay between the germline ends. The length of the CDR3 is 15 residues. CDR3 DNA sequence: TGTGCCAGCAGCTTGGATACAGGGAACAATCAGCCCCAGCATTTT. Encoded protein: CASSLDTGNNQPQHF.

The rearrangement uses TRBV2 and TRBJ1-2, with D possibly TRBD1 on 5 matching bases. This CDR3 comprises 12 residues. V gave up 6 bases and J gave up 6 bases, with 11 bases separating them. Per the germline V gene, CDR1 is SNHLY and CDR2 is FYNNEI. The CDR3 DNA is TGTGCCAGCAGCGGGGACTGGGATGGCTACACCTTC. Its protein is CASSGDWDGYTF.

The CDR3 DNA reads TGTGCCAGTAGCATCAACAGGGCCCATAGCTCCTACAATGAGCAGTTCTTC. Translation gives CASSINRAHSSYNEQFF. V usage is TRBV19 and J usage is TRBJ2-1; a possible D gene is TRBD1 (6 bases). The V gene lost 6 bases and the J gene lost 0 bases, with 18 bases spanning the gap. Germline V gives CDR1 LNHDA, CDR2 SQIVND (reference sequence). This CDR3 region has 17 residues. The entire variable domain, with the rest obtained from reference TRBV19 and TRBJ2-1, is as follows: DGGITQSPKYLFRKEGQNVTLSCEQNLNHDAMYWYRQDPGQGLRLIYYSQIVNDFQKGDIAEGYSVSREKKESFPLTVTSAQKNPTAFYLCASSINRAHSSYNEQFFGPGTRLTVL.

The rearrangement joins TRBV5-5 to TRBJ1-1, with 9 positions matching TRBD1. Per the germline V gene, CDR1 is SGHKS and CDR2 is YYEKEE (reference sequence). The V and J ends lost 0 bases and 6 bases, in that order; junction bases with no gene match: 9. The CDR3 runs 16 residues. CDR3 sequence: CASSLAPGQGLAEAFF. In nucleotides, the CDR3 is TGTGCCAGCAGCTTGGCTCCGGGACAGGGCTTAGCTGAAGCTTTCTTT.

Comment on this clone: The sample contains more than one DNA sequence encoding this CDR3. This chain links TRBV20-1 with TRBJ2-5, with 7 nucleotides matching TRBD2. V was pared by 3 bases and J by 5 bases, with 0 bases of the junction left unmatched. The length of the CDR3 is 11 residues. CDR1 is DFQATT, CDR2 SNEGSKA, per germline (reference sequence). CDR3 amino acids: CSASGGETQYF. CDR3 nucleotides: TGCAGTGCTAGCGGGGGGGAGACCCAGTACTTC.

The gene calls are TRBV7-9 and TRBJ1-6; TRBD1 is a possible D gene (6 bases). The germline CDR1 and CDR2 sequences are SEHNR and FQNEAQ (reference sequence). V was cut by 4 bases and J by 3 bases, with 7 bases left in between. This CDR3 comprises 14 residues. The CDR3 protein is CASSSQGYNSPLHF. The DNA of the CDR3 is TGTGCCAGCAGCTCACAGGGCTATAATTCACCCCTCCACTTT.

CDR3 in amino acids: CASSVLAGAGELFF. DNA of the CDR3: TGTGCCAGCAGCGTCCTAGCGGGAGCCGGGGAGCTGTTTTTT. The rearrangement uses TRBV14 and TRBJ2-2; 10 nucleotides agree with TRBD2. This CDR3 contains 14 residues. Germline values: CDR1 SGHDN, CDR2 FVKESK. Losses at the gene ends were 5 bases for V and 6 bases for J; bases not matched to a gene: 3.

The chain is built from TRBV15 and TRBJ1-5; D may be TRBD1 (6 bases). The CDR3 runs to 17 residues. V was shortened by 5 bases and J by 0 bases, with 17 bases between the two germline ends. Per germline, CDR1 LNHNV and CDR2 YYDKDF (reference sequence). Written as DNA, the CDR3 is TGTGCCACCAGCCCTCGGCGACAGGTAAATAGCAATCAGCCCCAGCATTTT. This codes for CATSPRRQVNSNQPQHF.

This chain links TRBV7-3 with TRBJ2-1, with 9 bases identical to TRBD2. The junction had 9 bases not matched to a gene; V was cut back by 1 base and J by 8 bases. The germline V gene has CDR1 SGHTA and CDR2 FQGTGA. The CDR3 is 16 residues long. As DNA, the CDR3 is TGTGCCAGCAGCTTAAGCGCGGCTAGCGGGGCGGATGAGCAGTTCTTC. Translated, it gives CASSLSAASGADEQFF. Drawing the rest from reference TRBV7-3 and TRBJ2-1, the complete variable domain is GAGVSQTPSNKVTEKGKYVELRCDPISGHTALYWYRQSLGQGPEFLIYFQGTGAADDSGLPNDRFFAVRPEGSVSTLKIQRTERGDSAVYLCASSLSAASGADEQFFGPGTRLTVL.

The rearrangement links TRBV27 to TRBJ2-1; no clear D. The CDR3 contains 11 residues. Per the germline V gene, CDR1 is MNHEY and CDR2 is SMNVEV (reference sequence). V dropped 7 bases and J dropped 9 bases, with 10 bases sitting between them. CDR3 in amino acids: CASNSLAEQFF. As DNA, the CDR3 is TGTGCCAGCAATTCTTTGGCTGAGCAGTTCTTC.

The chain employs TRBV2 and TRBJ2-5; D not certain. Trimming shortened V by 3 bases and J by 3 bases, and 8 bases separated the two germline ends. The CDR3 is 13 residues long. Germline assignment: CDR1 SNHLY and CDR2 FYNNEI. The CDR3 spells CASSEPPEETQYF. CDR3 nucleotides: TGTGCCAGCAGTGAGCCCCCAGAAGAGACCCAGTACTTC.

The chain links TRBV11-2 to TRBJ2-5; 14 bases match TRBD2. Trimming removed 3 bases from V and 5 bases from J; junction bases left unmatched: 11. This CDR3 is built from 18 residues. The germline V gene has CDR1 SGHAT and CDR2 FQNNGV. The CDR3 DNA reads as TGTGCCAGCAGCTTGGGTTCCGGGACTAGCGGGAGAGGGGAGACCCAGTACTTC. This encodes CASSLGSGTSGRGETQYF.

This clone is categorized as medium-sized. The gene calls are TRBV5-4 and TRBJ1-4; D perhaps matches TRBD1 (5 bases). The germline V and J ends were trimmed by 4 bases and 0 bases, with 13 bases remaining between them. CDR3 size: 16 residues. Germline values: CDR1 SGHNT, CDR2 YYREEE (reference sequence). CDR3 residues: CASSPGGRATNEKLFF. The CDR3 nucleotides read TGTGCCAGCAGCCCGGGGGGGAGAGCAACTAATGAAAAACTGTTTTTT.

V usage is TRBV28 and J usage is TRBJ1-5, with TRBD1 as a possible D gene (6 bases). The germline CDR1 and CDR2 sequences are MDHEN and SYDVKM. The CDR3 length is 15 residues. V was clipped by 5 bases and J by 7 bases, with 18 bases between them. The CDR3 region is CASSLIRGANQPQHF. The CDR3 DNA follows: TGTGCCAGCAGTCTGATTCGGGGGGCGAACCAGCCCCAGCATTTT.

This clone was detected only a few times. The CDR3 DNA follows: TGTGCCGGTACTAGCGGGAGGGAGCACACCGGGGAGCTGTTTTTT. This sequence encodes CAGTSGREHTGELFF. The chain has TRBV6-1 and TRBJ2-2; TRBD2 aligns across 13 bases. CDR1 MNHNS and CDR2 SASEGT come from the germline V gene. The CDR3 runs to 15 residues. Trimming took 11 bases from V and 3 from J; bases not matched to a gene: 6.

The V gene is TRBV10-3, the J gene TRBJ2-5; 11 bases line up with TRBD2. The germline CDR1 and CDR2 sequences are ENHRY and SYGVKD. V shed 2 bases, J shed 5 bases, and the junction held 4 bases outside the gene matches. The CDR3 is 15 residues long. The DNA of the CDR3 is TGTGCCATCAGTGAGACGGGACTAGCGGCCGAGACCCAGTACTTC. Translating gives CAISETGLAAETQYF.

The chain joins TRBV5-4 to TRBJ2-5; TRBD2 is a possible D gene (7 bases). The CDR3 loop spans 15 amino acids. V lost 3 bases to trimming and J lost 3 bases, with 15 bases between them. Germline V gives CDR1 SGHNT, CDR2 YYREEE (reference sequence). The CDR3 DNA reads TGTGCCAGCAGCTACGGCGGGGGCTACGAAGAGACCCAGTACTTC. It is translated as CASSYGGGYEETQYF.

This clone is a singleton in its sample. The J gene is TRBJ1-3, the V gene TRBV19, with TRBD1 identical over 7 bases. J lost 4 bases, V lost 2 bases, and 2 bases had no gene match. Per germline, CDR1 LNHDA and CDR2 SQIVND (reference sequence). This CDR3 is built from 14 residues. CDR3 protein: CASSINRGGNTIYF. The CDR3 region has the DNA TGTGCCAGTAGTATAAACAGGGGAGGAAACACCATATATTTT.